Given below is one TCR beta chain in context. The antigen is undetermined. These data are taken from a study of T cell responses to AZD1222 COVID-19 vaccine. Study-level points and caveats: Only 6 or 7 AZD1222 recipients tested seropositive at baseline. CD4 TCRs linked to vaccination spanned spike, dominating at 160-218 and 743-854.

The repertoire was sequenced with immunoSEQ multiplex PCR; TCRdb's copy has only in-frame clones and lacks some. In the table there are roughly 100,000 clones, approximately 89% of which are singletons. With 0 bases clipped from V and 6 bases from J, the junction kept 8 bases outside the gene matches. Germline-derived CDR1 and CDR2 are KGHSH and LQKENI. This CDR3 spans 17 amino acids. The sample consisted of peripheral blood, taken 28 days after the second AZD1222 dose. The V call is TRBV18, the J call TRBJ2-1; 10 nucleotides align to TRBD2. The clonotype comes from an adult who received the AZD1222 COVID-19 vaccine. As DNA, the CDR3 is TGTGCCAGCTCACCACCCGTAACAGAGCGGGGGGGCAATGAGCAGTTCTTC. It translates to CASSPPVTERGGNEQFF.